This T cell receptor beta chain comes out of a study of blood T cells in healthy people across ages. In the study overall: Template switching caught about one barcoded beta molecule for each two T cells.

Peripheral blood, about 9.3 milliliters per donor, was collected. A note on this clonotype: One end of the junction varies from germline; a read error may be responsible.

The authors ran a second PCR of roughly 6 to 11 cycles using a sample-barcoded 5' primer and a J-beta primer mix. TCRdb fed the 5' RACE reads into MiXCR, producing one record per CDR3 protein. The sample has around 1.1 million distinct CDR3 sequences; around two fifths are singletons. From germline, CDR1 is SEHNR and CDR2 FQNEAQ (reference sequence). The CDR3 totals 17 residues. The sequenced sample consisted of blood. This clonotype originated in a man aged 18-30 years in good health. The chain carries TRBV7-9 and TRBJ1-2; D is perhaps TRBD1 (5 bases). The CDR3 region is CPSSSGRAPITNYGYTF. The DNA of the CDR3 is TGTCCCAGCAGTTCAGGCAGGGCCCCTATTACTAACTATGGCTACACCTTC.